This TCR beta chain was documented in a study of blood T cell repertoires in COVID-19. Study information: Material from acute and convalescent COVID-19 was sourced from the United States, Italy and Spain.

How the authors handled the data: The authors estimated nucleated cell counts from reference gene primer amplification. Clones were sequenced by immunoSEQ multiplex PCR, and TCRdb holds only the in-frame ones, with some missing. V, J and clone size reflect that table, while D and trimming were determined from the DNA. The repertoire consists of 150,000 to 200,000 clones, with roughly three quarters occurring once and the leading ten covering around a sixth. The sequence was collected from a man aged 55 to 70 with active or convalescent COVID-19. Source material: peripheral blood.

The CDR3 nucleotides are TGTGCCAGCAGTCCGACAGGGGGGACCCAGTACTTC. It translates to CASSPTGGTQYF. This chain uses TRBV6-2 or TRBV6-3 with TRBJ2-5; 9 positions match TRBD1. The germline gives CDR1 MNHEY, CDR2 SVGEGT. The CDR3 covers 12 residues. Unmatched junction bases numbered 2, after V lost 5 bases and J lost 7 bases.